The 17 T cell receptor beta chains presented below share a single source sample, sequenced in a study of T-cell reconstitution after alpha-beta-depleted transplantation in children. It was with unique molecular identifiers that the TCRbeta library was prepared. TCRdb itself ran the PCR reads through MiXCR, one entry per CDR3 protein. Among fewer than 120,000 distinct CDR3 sequences listed, about a tenth were seen once. The sequencing used PBMCs from the stem cell graft donor, collected from the stem cell graft. The receptors stem from a human donor who donated a stem cell graft to a child with acute lymphoblastic leukemia.

This clonotype was found many times. The chain carries TRBV7-2 and TRBJ1-2; D is possibly TRBD1 (6 bases). The CDR3 contains 14 residues. CDR1 and CDR2 from the germline V gene are SGHTA and FQGNSA. Between the trimmed V and J ends, which lost 5 bases and 8 bases, there was a span of 18 bases. The CDR3 DNA follows: TGTGCCAGCAGCCCTAGCCCGGGACATCTAGGCTACACCTTC. As protein: CASSPSPGHLGYTF.

On this clonotype itself: This may be a read error, as it is one base from a much larger clone. This chain uses TRBV20-1 with TRBJ1-1, with 8 bases fitting TRBD1. The germline gives CDR1 DFQATT, CDR2 SNEGSKA (reference sequence). The V and J ends lost 8 bases and 5 bases, in that order; junction bases with no gene match: 13. The CDR3 length is 14 residues. The CDR3 sequence is CSTGMRTGRTEAFF. As DNA, the CDR3 is TGCAGTACTGGGATGAGGACAGGGCGTACTGAAGCTTTCTTT.

This clonotype was detected ten times or more. J is TRBJ1-4 and V is TRBV20-1; 7 nucleotides line up with TRBD1. There are 17 residues in the CDR3. The V gene end was trimmed by 6 bases and the J gene end by 4 bases; junction bases not matched to a gene: 17. The germline V gene encodes CDR1 DFQATT and CDR2 SNEGSKA (reference sequence). CDR3 bases: TGCAGTGCCCTATTTGAGGACAGGCTGAGACTTAATGAAAAACTGTTTTTT. This codes for CSALFEDRLRLNEKLFF.

Many counts were recorded for this clonotype. The V and J genes are TRBV9 and TRBJ1-6; 9 bases agree with TRBD1. The CDR3 consists of 16 residues. V shed 1 base and J 7 bases; nucleotides not matched to a gene: 6. The germline V gene encodes CDR1 SGDLS and CDR2 YYNGEE. Here the CDR3 DNA reads TGTGCCAGCAGCGTACGGACAGGGGATCAGAATTCACCCCTCCACTTT. Translated, it gives CASSVRTGDQNSPLHF. Combining the CDR3 with reference TRBV9 and TRBJ1-6 gives the whole variable domain DSGVTQTPKHLITATGQRVTLRCSPRSGDLSVYWYQQSLDQGLQFLIQYYNGEERAKGNILERFSAQQFPDLHSELNLSSLELGDSALYFCASSVRTGDQNSPLHFGNGTRLTVT.

This clonotype was counted at least ten times. The chain links TRBV7-2 to TRBJ2-2; 8 nucleotides agree with TRBD2. Trimming took 0 bases from V and 2 from J; bases not matched to a gene: 2. Germline values: CDR1 SGHTA, CDR2 FQGNSA. The CDR3 has 16 amino acids. The CDR3 spells CASSLALAGNTGELFF. CDR3 DNA sequence: TGTGCCAGCAGCTTAGCGCTAGCGGGTAACACCGGGGAGCTGTTTTTT.

The chain joins TRBV30 to TRBJ2-1, with TRBD2 matching over 9 bases. The V gene end was trimmed by 0 bases and the J gene end by 6 bases; junction bases not matched to a gene: 9. Per germline, CDR1 GTSNPN and CDR2 SVGIG (reference sequence). The CDR3 totals 16 residues. CDR3 bases: TGTGCCTGGAGTGTGATTCGGCGGGAGGGCCGCAATGAGCAGTTCTTC. It yields the protein CAWSVIRREGRNEQFF.

This clonotype was picked up many times. The rearrangement uses TRBV15 and TRBJ2-2, with unresolved D. Trimming took 1 base from V and 7 from J, leaving 4 bases between them. The CDR3 loop spans 12 amino acids. CDR1 and CDR2 (germline): LNHNV, YYDKDF (reference sequence). CDR3 residues: CATSRAGGELFF. The CDR3, as DNA: TGTGCCACCAGCAGAGCAGGCGGGGAGCTGTTTTTT.

This clonotype was counted at least ten times. The chain joins TRBV9 to TRBJ2-2, with D tentatively TRBD1 (6 bases). The length of the CDR3 is 17 residues. CDR1 is SGDLS, CDR2 YYNGEE, per germline. With 1 base removed from V and 2 bases from J, the gap between germline ends came to 15 bases. DNA for the CDR3: TGTGCCAGCAGCGTATACGACTTGGACAGAAACACCGGGGAGCTGTTTTTT. It is translated as CASSVYDLDRNTGELFF. Full variable domain (missing parts from reference TRBV9 and TRBJ2-2): DSGVTQTPKHLITATGQRVTLRCSPRSGDLSVYWYQQSLDQGLQFLIQYYNGEERAKGNILERFSAQQFPDLHSELNLSSLELGDSALYFCASSVYDLDRNTGELFFGEGSRLTVL.

This clonotype was counted many times. The chain joins TRBV12-3 or TRBV12-4 to TRBJ1-4; D is perhaps TRBD1 (6 bases). The CDR3 covers 14 residues. V was pared by 6 bases and J by 6 bases, with 14 bases between. The CDR3 DNA follows: TGTGCCAGCAGGGCTTTGGGGGGCGATGAAAAACTGTTTTTT. Its translation: CASRALGGDEKLFF.

This clonotype was counted many times. The chain joins TRBV6-5 to TRBJ2-3, with D unclear. Germline V CDR1 and CDR2: MNHEY, SVGAGI. This CDR3 contains 13 residues. The germline V and J ends were trimmed by 4 bases and 2 bases, with 7 bases remaining between them. DNA of the CDR3: TGTGCCAGCAGTTTGTTCACCACAGATACGCAGTATTTT. Translating gives CASSLFTTDTQYF.

This clonotype occurred many times. The V call is TRBV7-8, the J call TRBJ2-5; TRBD1 matches 7 bases. J lost 5 bases, V lost 5 bases, and 8 bases had no gene match. Per germline, CDR1 SGHVS and CDR2 FQNEAQ. CDR3 length equals 14 residues. The CDR3 sequence: CASSRHGQVETQYF. The DNA for the CDR3 is TGTGCCAGCAGCCGACACGGACAGGTGGAGACCCAGTACTTC. The variable domain in full, completed from reference TRBV7-8 and TRBJ2-5, reads GAGVSQSPRYKVAKRGQDVALRCDPISGHVSLFWYQQALGQGPEFLTYFQNEAQLDKSGLPSDRFFAERPEGSVSTLKIQRTQQEDSAVYLCASSRHGQVETQYFGPGTRLLVL.

This clonotype was picked up a small number of times. This chain connects TRBV11-2 to TRBJ2-5; 10 positions agree with TRBD1. After removal of 6 bases from V and 4 bases from J, the junction contained 20 bases not matched to a gene. Germline CDR1 reads SGHAT; CDR2 reads FQNNGV. CDR3 length: 19 amino acids. The CDR3 loop reads CASSPLPVTGGIRRETQYF. In nucleotides, the CDR3 is TGTGCCAGCAGTCCCCTGCCGGTGACAGGGGGCATTCGACGAGAGACCCAGTACTTC.

This clonotype was seen ten or more times. This chain uses TRBV20-1 with TRBJ1-5; 9 bases line up with TRBD1. Trimming at V came to 1 base and at J to 5 bases, leaving 9 bases not matched to a gene. The CDR3 extends over 16 amino acids. Germline V gene sequence: CDR1 DFQATT, CDR2 SNEGSKA (reference sequence). CDR3 amino acids: CSARATGQGNHQPQHF. CDR3 nucleotide sequence: TGCAGTGCTAGAGCTACGGGACAGGGAAATCATCAGCCCCAGCATTTT.

This clonotype was seen many times. The gene calls are TRBV3-1 and TRBJ2-5; TRBD2 agrees at 7 bases. Trimming cost V 2 bases and J 4 bases; bases outside gene matches: 7. CDR1 is LGHDT, CDR2 YNNKEL, per germline (reference sequence). The CDR3 loop spans 15 amino acids. In DNA form, the CDR3 reads TGTGCCAGCAGCCAACAAATAGCGGGTGGAGAGACCCAGTACTTC. Its translation is CASSQQIAGGETQYF.

This clonotype was seen many times. The V gene is TRBV9, the J gene TRBJ2-7; D is ambiguous. Trimming cost V 0 bases and J 3 bases, with 1 base left between them. Germline CDR1 is SGDLS and CDR2 is YYNGEE. There are 11 residues in the CDR3. The CDR3 DNA reads TGTGCCAGCAGCGTAGACTACGAGCAGTACTTC. It yields the protein CASSVDYEQYF.

The sample holds many counts of this clonotype. The CDR3 sequence: CAISVKEDQPQHF. CDR3 sequence (DNA): TGTGCCATCAGTGTGAAAGAAGATCAGCCCCAGCATTTT. The chain recombines TRBV10-3 with TRBJ1-5, with D uncertain. CDR1 ENHRY and CDR2 SYGVKD come from the germline V gene. Trimming removed 4 bases at V and 5 bases at J, with 9 bases between. The CDR3 spans 13 residues.

In the case of this clonotype: This may come from a read error, since a much larger clone is one base off. J is TRBJ1-2 and V is TRBV12-3 or TRBV12-4, with TRBD1 identical over 9 bases. This CDR3 spans 13 amino acids. CDR3 nucleotide sequence: TGTGCCATCAGTCCTACAGGGGGCGATGGCTACACCTTC. Residues: CAISPTGGDGYTF.